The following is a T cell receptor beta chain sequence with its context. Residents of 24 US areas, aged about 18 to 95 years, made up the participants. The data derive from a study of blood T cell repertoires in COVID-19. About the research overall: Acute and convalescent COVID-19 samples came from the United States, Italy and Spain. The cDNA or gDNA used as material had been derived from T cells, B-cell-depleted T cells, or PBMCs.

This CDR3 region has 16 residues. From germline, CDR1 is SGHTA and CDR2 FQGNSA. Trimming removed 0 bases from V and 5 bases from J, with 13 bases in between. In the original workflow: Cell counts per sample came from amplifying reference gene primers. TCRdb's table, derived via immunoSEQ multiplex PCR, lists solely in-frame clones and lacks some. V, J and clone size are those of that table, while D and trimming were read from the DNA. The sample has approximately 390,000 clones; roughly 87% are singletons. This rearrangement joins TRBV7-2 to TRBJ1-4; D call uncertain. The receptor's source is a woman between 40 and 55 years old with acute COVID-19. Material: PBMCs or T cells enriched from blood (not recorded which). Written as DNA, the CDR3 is TGTGCCAGCAGCTTAGCGTCCGGACTGACGAATGAAAAACTGTTTTTT. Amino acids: CASSLASGLTNEKLFF.